The rows below give T cell receptor beta chains drawn from one sample of a study of blood T cells in healthy people across ages. One entry per CDR3 protein results from TCRdb running MiXCR on the 5' RACE reads. The profile shows about 1.5 million distinct CDR3 sequences, approximately 43% of them singletons. The sequencing sample was made of blood. The receptors shown here come from a woman aged 18-29 years in good health. CDR3s include the opening cysteine and the closing phenylalanine or tryptophan. Fields, in order: clone size, J gene, V gene, D gene, CDR3 DNA, CDR3 protein. The D gene is left open where the match is weak. The size of a clone is reported for some rows only, either as once, few or many, or as a class for expanded clones.

clone_size: few; j_call: TRBJ2-3; v_call: TRBV20-1; d_call: NA; cdr3_nt: TGCAGCCGCGAGGGGCGGAAAACTAGCACAGATACGCAGTATTTT; cdr3_aa: CSREGRKTSTDTQYF
clone_size: few; j_call: TRBJ2-1; v_call: TRBV4-2; d_call: TRBD2; cdr3_nt: TGTGCCAGCAGCCCGAACAAGGGGGCGGGAGGGCGAAGCTCCTACAATGAGCAGTTCTTC; cdr3_aa: CASSPNKGAGGRSSYNEQFF
clone_size: few; j_call: TRBJ1-5; v_call: TRBV20-1; d_call: NA; cdr3_nt: TGCAGTGCTAGGGATATGGGGGCGGAAAGCAATCAGCCCCAGCATTTT; cdr3_aa: CSARDMGAESNQPQHF
clone_size: NA; j_call: TRBJ2-2; v_call: TRBV12-3/TRBV12-4; d_call: NA; cdr3_nt: TGTGCCAAACAAGTAGGGACCGGGGAGCTGTTTTTT; cdr3_aa: CAKQVGTGELFF
clone_size: NA; j_call: TRBJ1-2; v_call: TRBV6-5; d_call: TRBD1; cdr3_nt: TGTGCCAGCAGTCAGCGGACAGGGACTAACTATGGCTACACCTTC; cdr3_aa: CASSQRTGTNYGYTF
clone_size: few; j_call: TRBJ1-2; v_call: TRBV4-1; d_call: NA; cdr3_nt: TGCGCCAGCAGCCAAGATTTGGGGACAAAAAATAATGGCTACACCTTC; cdr3_aa: CASSQDLGTKNNGYTF
clone_size: few; j_call: TRBJ2-7; v_call: TRBV12-3/TRBV12-4; d_call: TRBD2; cdr3_nt: TGTGCCAGCAGTTCCCCATGGCGGGAGGGCCGCTACGAGCAGTACTTC; cdr3_aa: CASSSPWREGRYEQYF
clone_size: NA; j_call: TRBJ1-2; v_call: TRBV9; d_call: NA; cdr3_nt: TGTGCCAGCAGTGGGGGGGACGTCTATGGCTACACCTTC; cdr3_aa: CASSGGDVYGYTF
clone_size: many; j_call: TRBJ2-7; v_call: TRBV4-2; d_call: NA; cdr3_nt: TGTGCCAGCAGCCAAGGGCACCCAAACTACGAGCAGTACTTC; cdr3_aa: CASSQGHPNYEQYF
clone_size: many; j_call: TRBJ2-7; v_call: TRBV25-1; d_call: TRBD1; cdr3_nt: TGTGCCAGCAGTGGCGACAGGGGCTACGAGCAGTACTTC; cdr3_aa: CASSGDRGYEQYF
clone_size: once; j_call: TRBJ2-1; v_call: TRBV5-1; d_call: TRBD2; cdr3_nt: TGCGCCAGCAGGCTAGCGGGGCCCAATGAGCAGTTCTTC; cdr3_aa: CASRLAGPNEQFF
clone_size: NA; j_call: TRBJ2-1; v_call: TRBV24-1; d_call: TRBD2; cdr3_nt: TGTGCCACCAGTGATGATAGCGGGAGGGGGTACAATGAGCAGTTCTTC; cdr3_aa: CATSDDSGRGYNEQFF
clone_size: NA; j_call: TRBJ2-3; v_call: TRBV9; d_call: TRBD2; cdr3_nt: TGTGCCAGCAGCGTAGGTCCCCTAGCGGGAAGCACAGATACGCAGTATTTT; cdr3_aa: CASSVGPLAGSTDTQYF
clone_size: few; j_call: TRBJ1-5; v_call: TRBV20-1; d_call: NA; cdr3_nt: TGCAGTGCCGGAAAGGGACGAAGCCCCCAGCATTTT; cdr3_aa: CSAGKGRSPQHF
clone_size: once; j_call: TRBJ2-1; v_call: TRBV25-1; d_call: NA; cdr3_nt: TGTGCCAGCAGTGAGCCTACTCTGGGCAGAGGGCAGTTCTTC; cdr3_aa: CASSEPTLGRGQFF
clone_size: NA; j_call: TRBJ1-5; v_call: TRBV20-1; d_call: NA; cdr3_nt: TGCAGTGCTAGATGGTCGGGGGGCGCGTTTCAGCCCCAGCATTTT; cdr3_aa: CSARWSGGAFQPQHF
clone_size: many; j_call: TRBJ2-7; v_call: TRBV4-2; d_call: TRBD2; cdr3_nt: TGTGCCAGCAGCCAAGATCATCCGGCTAGCGGTTATTACGAGCAGTACTTC; cdr3_aa: CASSQDHPASGYYEQYF
clone_size: NA; j_call: TRBJ2-1; v_call: TRBV6-5; d_call: NA; cdr3_nt: TGTGCCAGCAACCTCGGACAGTGGCAGTTCTTC; cdr3_aa: CASNLGQWQFF
clone_size: few; j_call: TRBJ2-1; v_call: TRBV20-1; d_call: NA; cdr3_nt: TGCAGTGCTAGCCTTAGCTCCTACAATGAGCAGTTCTTC; cdr3_aa: CSASLSSYNEQFF
clone_size: NA; j_call: TRBJ2-1; v_call: TRBV6-2/TRBV6-3; d_call: NA; cdr3_nt: TGTGCCAGCACCACTACGGCGATCTACAATGAGCAGTTCTTC; cdr3_aa: CASTTTAIYNEQFF
clone_size: once; j_call: TRBJ2-3; v_call: TRBV24-1; d_call: NA; cdr3_nt: TGTGCCACCAGTGATTTTGCTTCTAGCACAGATACGCAGTATTTT; cdr3_aa: CATSDFASSTDTQYF
clone_size: few; j_call: TRBJ2-1; v_call: TRBV29-1; d_call: NA; cdr3_nt: TGCAGCGTTGAAGATCTGGAGCGGAACTACAATGAGCAGTTCTTC; cdr3_aa: CSVEDLERNYNEQFF
clone_size: NA; j_call: TRBJ2-7; v_call: TRBV29-1; d_call: TRBD1; cdr3_nt: TGCAGCGTTGTAGGCTGGACAGGGGACGACGAGCAGTACTTC; cdr3_aa: CSVVGWTGDDEQYF
clone_size: few; j_call: TRBJ1-2; v_call: TRBV7-9; d_call: NA; cdr3_nt: TGTGCCAGCAGCTTGTACGTGGAGGGCTACACCTTC; cdr3_aa: CASSLYVEGYTF
clone_size: few; j_call: TRBJ2-3; v_call: TRBV5-4; d_call: NA; cdr3_nt: TGTGCCAGCAGCGTCCCTGAGGATACGCAGTATTTT; cdr3_aa: CASSVPEDTQYF
clone_size: once; j_call: TRBJ2-5; v_call: TRBV11-2; d_call: NA; cdr3_nt: TGTGCCAGCAGCTTAGTCGTAACAGCCGCCCAGTACTTC; cdr3_aa: CASSLVVTAAQYF
clone_size: NA; j_call: TRBJ1-1; v_call: TRBV28; d_call: TRBD1; cdr3_nt: TGTGCCAGCAGTTTTTCTGCAGGGGGCATCACTGAAGCTTTCTTT; cdr3_aa: CASSFSAGGITEAFF
clone_size: NA; j_call: TRBJ1-5; v_call: TRBV20-1; d_call: NA; cdr3_nt: TGCAGTGCTAGTGTTTCCCCTAGCAATCAGCCCCAGCATTTT; cdr3_aa: CSASVSPSNQPQHF
clone_size: NA; j_call: TRBJ1-6; v_call: TRBV20-1; d_call: TRBD1; cdr3_nt: TGCAGTGCTAGCAAAACAGGGGGCGGGTATAATTCACCCCTCCACTTT; cdr3_aa: CSASKTGGGYNSPLHF
clone_size: NA; j_call: TRBJ1-2; v_call: TRBV29-1; d_call: TRBD1; cdr3_nt: TGCAGTACCGACAGGGCAAGTGGCTACACCTTC; cdr3_aa: CSTDRASGYTF
clone_size: NA; j_call: TRBJ1-2; v_call: TRBV20-1; d_call: TRBD1; cdr3_nt: TGCAGTGCCGTACAACGACAGGGGGCAGAGGGCTACACCTTC; cdr3_aa: CSAVQRQGAEGYTF
clone_size: NA; j_call: TRBJ1-2; v_call: TRBV6-5; d_call: NA; cdr3_nt: TGTGCCAGCAGTTACTCCGGGACAAACTATGGCTACACCTTC; cdr3_aa: CASSYSGTNYGYTF
clone_size: NA; j_call: TRBJ2-3; v_call: TRBV4-3; d_call: NA; cdr3_nt: TGCGCCAGCAGCCAGTCCGGGACAACTACTAGCACAGATACGCAGTATTTT; cdr3_aa: CASSQSGTTTSTDTQYF
clone_size: NA; j_call: TRBJ1-1; v_call: TRBV12-3/TRBV12-4; d_call: NA; cdr3_nt: TGTGCCAGCAGCTTCACAGGGAGGGCTTTCTTT; cdr3_aa: CASSFTGRAFF
clone_size: few; j_call: TRBJ1-2; v_call: TRBV20-1; d_call: TRBD1; cdr3_nt: TGCAGTGCGATTGACAGGGAGGGTTATGGCTACACCTTC; cdr3_aa: CSAIDREGYGYTF
clone_size: few; j_call: TRBJ2-4; v_call: TRBV27; d_call: NA; cdr3_nt: TGTGCCAGCAGTTTGTACAGTCAGTACAATGAGCAGTACTTC; cdr3_aa: CASSLYSQYNEQYF
clone_size: NA; j_call: TRBJ2-1; v_call: TRBV10-2; d_call: NA; cdr3_nt: TGCGCCAGCAGTGAGTCGTCCGGGCCCTCTAGAAATGAGCAGTTCTTC; cdr3_aa: CASSESSGPSRNEQFF
clone_size: few; j_call: TRBJ2-1; v_call: TRBV12-5; d_call: NA; cdr3_nt: TGTGCTAGTGGTTTAGTGTACAATGAGCAGTTCTTC; cdr3_aa: CASGLVYNEQFF
clone_size: NA; j_call: TRBJ2-1; v_call: TRBV9; d_call: TRBD2; cdr3_nt: TGTGCCAGCAGCACTCGTGGGGGGACTAGCAACAATGAGCAGTTCTTC; cdr3_aa: CASSTRGGTSNNEQFF
clone_size: few; j_call: TRBJ1-3; v_call: TRBV29-1; d_call: TRBD1; cdr3_nt: TGCAGCGTGGACCAGGGGGCTGGAAACACCATATATTTT; cdr3_aa: CSVDQGAGNTIYF
clone_size: NA; j_call: TRBJ1-4; v_call: TRBV4-3; d_call: NA; cdr3_nt: TGCGCCAGCAGCCAAGGACTTACGAATGAAAAACTGTTTTTT; cdr3_aa: CASSQGLTNEKLFF
clone_size: few; j_call: TRBJ2-7; v_call: TRBV7-4; d_call: NA; cdr3_nt: TGTGCCAGCAGCTACGTACCGGGTTCCTACGAGCAGTACTTC; cdr3_aa: CASSYVPGSYEQYF